This T cell receptor beta chain emerged from a study of blood T cell repertoires in COVID-19. Germline trimming cut 8 bases from V and 5 bases from J; bases unmatched to any gene: 5. This CDR3 region has 13 residues. The germline V gene has CDR1 MNHEY and CDR2 SVGAGI. TCRdb's table, derived via immunoSEQ multiplex PCR, lists solely in-frame clones and lacks some. The data hold 70,000 to 85,000 clones, with about four fifths observed a single time. This chain joins TRBV6-5 and TRBJ2-3; 9 nucleotides align to TRBD1. This receptor was taken from a man aged 60 to 69 with acute or convalescent COVID-19. The sample was peripheral blood. The DNA for the CDR3 is TGTGCCAGCGTACAGGGGGCCGGAGATACGCAGTATTTT. This encodes CASVQGAGDTQYF.